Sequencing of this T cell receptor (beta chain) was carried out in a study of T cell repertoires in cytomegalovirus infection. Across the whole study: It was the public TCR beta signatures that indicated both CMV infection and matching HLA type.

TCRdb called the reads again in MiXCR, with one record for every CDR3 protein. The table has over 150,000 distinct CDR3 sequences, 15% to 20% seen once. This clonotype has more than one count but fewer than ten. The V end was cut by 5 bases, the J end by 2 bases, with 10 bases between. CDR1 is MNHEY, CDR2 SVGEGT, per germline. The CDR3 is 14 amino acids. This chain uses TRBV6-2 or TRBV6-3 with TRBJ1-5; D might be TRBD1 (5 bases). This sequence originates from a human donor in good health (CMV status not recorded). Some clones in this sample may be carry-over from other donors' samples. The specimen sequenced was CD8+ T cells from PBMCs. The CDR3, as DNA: TGTGCCAGCAGTGGGGGTAACGGCAATCAGCCCCAGCATTTT. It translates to CASSGGNGNQPQHF.